A selection of T cell receptor beta chains follows, all from one sample in a study of CD8 T cells in ankylosing spondylitis. MiXCR was run by TCRdb on the 5' RACE reads, yielding one entry per CDR3 protein. Of a few hundred thousand distinct CDR3 sequences in the sample, under 25% are singletons; the top ten hold about 16%. Specimen: blood, either unsorted or a sorted T cell fraction (not recorded which). The receptors shown here come from a male donor with ankylosing spondylitis. The CDR3 runs from the conserved cysteine through the conserved F or W. Fields, in order: J gene, V gene, clone size, D gene, CDR3 DNA, CDR3 protein. A D gene is named only where the DNA matches it firmly. Clone size, where shown, is once, few, many, or a class for clones that have expanded.

TRBJ2-2 TRBV20-1 few NA TGCAGTGCTAGGACGGGAGTGGGGAACACCGGGGAGCTGTTTTTT CSARTGVGNTGELFF
TRBJ2-7 TRBV29-1 many NA TGCAGGAACGGGGCCCGCCCGGAACTCTACGAGCAGTACTTC CRNGARPELYEQYF
TRBJ1-1 TRBV4-2 many NA TGTGCCAGCACCCAGAACATGAACACTGAAGCTTTCTTT CASTQNMNTEAFF
TRBJ2-3 TRBV20-1 few NA TGCAGTGCTGGGACCCAGACAGATACGCAGTATTTT CSAGTQTDTQYF
TRBJ1-4 TRBV20-1 few NA TGCAGTGCTAGATTCGCGGGGCCGAGGGCAATAGAAAAACTGTTTTTT CSARFAGPRAIEKLFF
TRBJ2-1 TRBV7-3 NA NA TGTGCCAGCAGCTCGACTGGACGAGAAAAGTTCTTC CASSSTGREKFF
TRBJ1-2 TRBV20-1 NA TRBD1 TGCAGTGCCCCTGGATCGGGGACAGGGGCTTATGGCTACACCTTC CSAPGSGTGAYGYTF
TRBJ2-7 TRBV28 NA NA TGTGCCAGCACAGTTGCGGGCGAGCAGTACTTC CASTVAGEQYF
TRBJ2-5 TRBV7-2 few NA TGTGCCAGCAGCTTAGAGACAGCCGAAGAGACCCAGTACTTC CASSLETAEETQYF
TRBJ2-7 TRBV12-3/TRBV12-4 NA TRBD2 TGTGCCAGCAGTCTAAGGACTAGCGGGACTACCTACGAGCAGTACTTC CASSLRTSGTTYEQYF
TRBJ1-2 TRBV7-3 few TRBD1 TGTGCCAGCAGCTCCCTTCCGGGACAGGGGGTACTTGGCTACACCTTC CASSSLPGQGVLGYTF
TRBJ2-1 TRBV5-1 few NA TGCGCCAGCAGGATCGGAGGACGCACGGACAATGAGCAGTTCTTC CASRIGGRTDNEQFF
TRBJ2-1 TRBV3-1 few NA TGTGCCAGCTTCAACGGGGGTTATGGGGGTGAGCAGTTCTTC CASFNGGYGGEQFF
TRBJ1-2 TRBV3-1 few NA TGTGCCAGCAGCCTCTCCGGGACGGAGTACTATGGCTACACCTTC CASSLSGTEYYGYTF
TRBJ1-2 TRBV28 NA TRBD1 TGTGCCAGCAGATGGGACAGGGCGGACGGCTACACCTTC CASRWDRADGYTF
TRBJ1-5 TRBV12-3/TRBV12-4 few NA TGTGCCAGCAGCTTGGGGGTCGGGGATCAGCCCCAGCATTTT CASSLGVGDQPQHF
TRBJ2-3 TRBV4-2 NA NA TGTGCCAGCAGCCAGCAGGGAGAGGAAGAAGATACGCAGTATTTT CASSQQGEEEDTQYF
TRBJ2-7 TRBV18 NA NA TGTGCCAGCTCTCCTCGGACAGCTAGCTCCTACGAGCAGTACTTC CASSPRTASSYEQYF
TRBJ1-3 TRBV7-9 many TRBD1 TGTGCCAGCAGCGGCGGGACAGGGGCCTCTGGAAACACCATATATTTT CASSGGTGASGNTIYF
TRBJ2-7 TRBV6-1 NA TRBD2 TGTGCCAGCAGTCGAAGAGGGCCTGGACTAGCGGGCCCGCGGGGCGAGCAGTACTTC CASSRRGPGLAGPRGEQYF
TRBJ2-3 TRBV5-1 few TRBD2 TGCGCCAGCAGCTTGGCACGCGGGAGGGCCGGAGATACGCAGTATTTT CASSLARGRAGDTQYF
TRBJ2-1 TRBV6-2/TRBV6-3 few NA TGTGCCAGCAGTCAACCCCGGCAGTCCTCTAACAATGAGCAGTTCTTC CASSQPRQSSNNEQFF
TRBJ1-5 TRBV18 NA TRBD1 TGTGCCAGCTCGCCTGACAGGGGGCAAGAGCCCCAGCATTTT CASSPDRGQEPQHF